The 25 T cell receptor beta chains below were found in one sample sequenced in a study of blood T cell repertoires in COVID-19. Clones were read by immunoSEQ multiplex PCR, and TCRdb kept only the in-frame ones, dropping some. The table has over 350,000 clones, 86% seen once. Sequenced input: peripheral blood. Receptor source: a woman aged 25 to 39 with active or convalescent COVID-19.

V gene TRBV10-3 combines with J gene TRBJ2-1; D call uncertain. The V end lost 1 base, the J end lost 2 bases, and 6 bases lay between the germline ends. The CDR3 is 14 amino acids. In germline, CDR1 is ENHRY, CDR2 SYGVKD. In DNA, the CDR3 is TGTGCCATCAGTGAGTGGGCCGCCTACAATGAGCAGTTCTTC. Its protein is CAISEWAAYNEQFF.

Only one count was recorded for this clone. The V and J genes are TRBV18 and TRBJ2-7; D is undetermined. The CDR3 extends over 16 amino acids. Trimming pared 6 bases from V and 2 bases from J, leaving 20 bases between. From germline, CDR1 is KGHSH and CDR2 LQKENI. CDR3 bases: TGTGCCAGCTCGCCAAGAAACCCGACACTCACCTACGAGCAGTACTTC. Translating gives CASSPRNPTLTYEQYF.

The chain recombines TRBV19 with TRBJ1-2; D gene unclear. Germline loops: CDR1 LNHDA, CDR2 SQIVND (reference sequence). V lost 3 bases, J lost 8 bases, and 13 bases lay in between. The CDR3 extends over 13 amino acids. DNA for the CDR3: TGTGCCAGTAGTATTTTTACCGAACGGGGCTACACCTTC. This encodes CASSIFTERGYTF.

This rearrangement joins TRBV19 to TRBJ1-2; 9 bases map to TRBD1. The germline V gene has CDR1 LNHDA and CDR2 SQIVND (reference sequence). J lost 6 bases, V lost 3 bases, and 5 bases had no gene match. This CDR3 comprises 14 residues. The CDR3 nucleotides read TGTGCCAGTAGTATCGAGCGGACAGGGGATGGCTACACCTTC. It specifies CASSIERTGDGYTF. The full variable domain, rest sourced from reference TRBV19 and TRBJ1-2, is DGGITQSPKYLFRKEGQNVTLSCEQNLNHDAMYWYRQDPGQGLRLIYYSQIVNDFQKGDIAEGYSVSREKKESFPLTVTSAQKNPTAFYLCASSIERTGDGYTFGSGTRLTVV.

This clone was detected only once. V usage is TRBV5-6 and J usage is TRBJ1-1; no reliable D call. V was cut by 1 base and J by 0 bases, with 7 bases left in between. Per germline, CDR1 SGHDT and CDR2 YYEEEE. The CDR3 is 14 amino acids. The CDR3 reads CASSLRGLNTEAFF. DNA of the CDR3: TGTGCCAGCAGCTTGCGGGGATTGAACACTGAAGCTTTCTTT.

This chain uses TRBV10-3 with TRBJ1-4, with TRBD1 identical over 12 bases. From germline, CDR1 is ENHRY and CDR2 SYGVKD. This CDR3 is built from 14 residues. V was clipped by 8 bases and J by 8 bases; unmatched bases: 6. The CDR3 spells CAIGTGGAEEKLFF. In nucleotides, the CDR3 is TGTGCCATCGGGACAGGGGGCGCGGAGGAAAAACTGTTTTTT.

J is TRBJ2-1 and V is TRBV19, with TRBD1 matching over 7 bases. J lost 0 bases, V lost 5 bases, and 7 bases had no gene match. Germline CDR1 LNHDA, CDR2 SQIVND (reference sequence). This CDR3 spans 16 amino acids. The DNA of the CDR3 is TGTGCCAGTAGTTCCGAAGGGACAGTCTCCTACAATGAGCAGTTCTTC. Its protein product is CASSSEGTVSYNEQFF.

This sequence joins TRBV10-3 and TRBJ2-7; 7 nucleotides line up with TRBD1. Germline CDR1 is ENHRY and CDR2 is SYGVKD. Unmatched junction bases numbered 14, after V lost 1 base and J lost 2 bases. This CDR3 has 18 residues. The CDR3 reads CAISEYTQRQGDAYEQYF. The CDR3 DNA sequence: TGTGCCATCAGTGAGTACACGCAAAGACAGGGTGATGCCTACGAGCAGTACTTC.

The J gene is TRBJ2-7, the V gene TRBV3-1 (or the pseudogene TRBV3-2); 7 nucleotides line up with TRBD1. This CDR3 region has 17 residues. V trimming: 3 bases; J trimming: 0 bases; junction bases outside the gene matches: 11. Germline CDR1 LGHDT, CDR2 YNNKEL (reference sequence). The CDR3 protein is CASSHSTGAGGSYEQYF. For the CDR3, the DNA is TGTGCCAGCAGCCATTCTACAGGGGCCGGCGGCTCCTACGAGCAGTACTTC.

This sequence joins TRBV11-2 and TRBJ2-1; 11 nucleotides align to TRBD2. The CDR3 consists of 18 residues. Germline V gene sequence: CDR1 SGHAT, CDR2 FQNNGV. The ends lost 1 base at V and 2 bases at J; junction bases unmatched: 7. The DNA for the CDR3 is TGTGCCAGCAGCTTAGTCTCTAGCGGGAGGCCCCCCTACAATGAGCAGTTCTTC. Amino acid sequence: CASSLVSSGRPPYNEQFF.

The chain combines TRBV5-1 with TRBJ1-1; 10 nucleotides line up with TRBD1. CDR1 and CDR2 (germline): SGHRS, YFSETQ. Trimming took 4 bases from V and 4 from J; bases not matched to a gene: 7. CDR3 length: 15 residues. CDR3 sequence (DNA): TGCGCCAGCAGCCGACAGGGGGCGCTTAGCACTGAAGCTTTCTTT. Translated: CASSRQGALSTEAFF.

The rearrangement uses TRBV3-1 (or the pseudogene TRBV3-2) and TRBJ2-1; 8 positions agree with TRBD2. The CDR3 is 18 amino acids. CDR1 and CDR2 from the germline V gene are LGHDT and YNNKEL (reference sequence). V lost 6 bases and J lost 3; bases outside the gene matches: 16. DNA for the CDR3: TGTGCCAGCAGTCGAGAAGGTGTAGGGACTAGATTCTACAATGAGCAGTTCTTC. Amino acid sequence: CASSREGVGTRFYNEQFF.

This clone was seen just once. J is TRBJ1-5 and V is TRBV11-2, with D possibly matching TRBD1 (6 bases). Germline CDR1 SGHAT, CDR2 FQNNGV. Between the trimmed V and J ends, which lost 1 base and 3 bases, there was a span of 13 bases. The CDR3 runs 16 residues. CDR3 sequence: CASSLGAQGNNQPQHF. For the CDR3, the DNA is TGTGCCAGCAGCTTAGGCGCACAGGGCAACAATCAGCCCCAGCATTTT.

The rearrangement uses TRBV5-1 and TRBJ1-1, with TRBD1 identical over 8 bases. The CDR3 loop spans 15 amino acids. Germline V gene lookup returns CDR1 SGHRS and CDR2 YFSETQ. With V trimmed by 3 bases and J by 6 bases, 10 bases remained unmatched. CDR3 sequence: CASSYSAGGDPEAFF. CDR3 sequence (DNA): TGCGCCAGCAGCTACTCTGCAGGGGGCGATCCTGAAGCTTTCTTT.

V usage is TRBV6-6 and J usage is TRBJ1-4, with 8 bases fitting TRBD1. CDR1 and CDR2 (germline): MNHNY, SVGAGI (reference sequence). The CDR3 contains 13 residues. J gave up 2 bases and V 11 bases, and 4 bases lay outside the gene matches. CDR3 nucleotide sequence: TGTGCCGCAAGACAGGGGACTAATGAAAAACTGTTTTTT. Protein product: CAARQGTNEKLFF.

This rearrangement joins TRBV7-9 to TRBJ1-6; D gene ambiguous. V was clipped by 1 base and J by 7 bases, with 8 bases between them. Germline values: CDR1 SEHNR, CDR2 FQNEAQ (reference sequence). The CDR3 loop spans 14 amino acids. The CDR3 loop reads CASSLDSENSPLHF. DNA for the CDR3: TGTGCCAGCAGCTTAGACAGTGAGAATTCACCCCTCCACTTT.

CDR3 sequence: CASSRLATTYEQYF. CDR3 nucleotides: TGTGCCAGCAGTCGACTAGCGACCACCTACGAGCAGTACTTC. V and J are TRBV28 and TRBJ2-7, with 8 positions matching TRBD2. V was pared by 5 bases and J by 2 bases, with 5 bases of the junction left unmatched. The CDR3 has 14 amino acids. The germline CDR1 and CDR2 sequences are MDHEN and SYDVKM.

This clone was seen more than once but under ten times. V gene TRBV27 combines with J gene TRBJ1-2; 10 bases line up with TRBD1. The CDR3 extends over 16 amino acids. The ends lost 1 base at V and 8 bases at J; junction bases unmatched: 10. CDR1 MNHEY and CDR2 SMNVEV come from the germline V gene (reference sequence). CDR3 sequence: CASSLLAGQGRAGYTF. CDR3 nucleotide sequence: TGTGCCAGCAGTTTATTGGCGGGACAGGGGAGGGCAGGCTACACCTTC.

The J gene is TRBJ1-6, the V gene TRBV7-2, with a tentative D call TRBD1 (6 bases). Germline CDR1 reads SGHTA; CDR2 reads FQGNSA. V was shortened by 7 bases and J by 3 bases, with 22 bases between the two germline ends. CDR3 length: 18 amino acids. Here the CDR3 reads CASTSRAYRDSYNSPLHF. In DNA form, the CDR3 reads TGTGCCAGCACCTCGCGGGCCTACAGGGATAGCTATAATTCACCCCTCCACTTT.

This clone was detected only once. The V gene is TRBV19, the J gene TRBJ1-5; TRBD1 agrees at 7 bases. Germline-derived CDR1 and CDR2 are LNHDA and SQIVND (reference sequence). The CDR3 is made up of 15 amino acids. Trimming cost V 5 bases and J 2 bases; bases outside gene matches: 6. CDR3: CASSLGDSRNQPQHF. The CDR3 DNA reads as TGTGCCAGTAGTCTGGGGGACAGTCGCAATCAGCCCCAGCATTTT. Supplemented by reference TRBV19 and TRBJ1-5, the full variable domain reads DGGITQSPKYLFRKEGQNVTLSCEQNLNHDAMYWYRQDPGQGLRLIYYSQIVNDFQKGDIAEGYSVSREKKESFPLTVTSAQKNPTAFYLCASSLGDSRNQPQHFGDGTRLSIL.

The chain links TRBV18 to TRBJ2-7, with 9 bases that match TRBD1. From germline, CDR1 is KGHSH and CDR2 LQKENI. The CDR3 is 15 residues long. V lost 3 bases, J lost 3 bases, and 6 bases stayed unmatched. CDR3 nucleotide sequence: TGTGCCAGCTCACCGGGACCGGGACAGGGCTACGAGCAGTACTTC. Protein product: CASSPGPGQGYEQYF. The full variable domain, completed using reference TRBV18 and TRBJ2-7, is NAGVMQNPRHLVRRRGQEARLRCSPMKGHSHVYWYRQLPEEGLKFMVYLQKENIIDESGMPKERFSAEFPKEGPSILRIQQVVRGDSAAYFCASSPGPGQGYEQYFGPGTRLTVT.

V gene TRBV6-1 combines with J gene TRBJ2-5, with a weak D call TRBD1 (5 bases). CDR1 and CDR2 (germline): MNHNS, SASEGT. Trimming shortened V by 2 bases and J by 7 bases, and 11 bases separated the two germline ends. CDR3 size: 13 residues. Here the CDR3 DNA reads TGTGCCAGCAGTGAACCAGGGTGGGGGACCCAGTACTTC. Protein product: CASSEPGWGTQYF.

The chain has TRBV3-1 (or the pseudogene TRBV3-2) and TRBJ1-1; 7 nucleotides line up with TRBD1. This CDR3 comprises 14 residues. Per germline, CDR1 LGHDT and CDR2 YNNKEL (reference sequence). J was trimmed by 4 bases and V by 3 bases; bases with no gene match: 5. DNA for the CDR3: TGTGCCAGCAGCCAGCAGGGGGGTGGCACTGAAGCTTTCTTT. Encoded protein: CASSQQGGGTEAFF.

The chain couples TRBV7-6 to TRBJ1-1, with TRBD1 matching 11 bases. Trimming took 5 bases from V and 3 from J; bases not matched to a gene: 5. The germline CDR1 and CDR2 sequences are SGHVS and FNYEAQ. CDR3 length: 15 residues. CDR3 DNA sequence: TGTGCCAGCAGCGCAGGGACAGGGGGACACACTGAAGCTTTCTTT. It codes for CASSAGTGGHTEAFF.

The chain combines TRBV2 with TRBJ1-4; D is perhaps TRBD1 (5 bases). Germline CDR1 reads SNHLY; CDR2 reads FYNNEI. This CDR3 region has 12 residues. Deletions cut 7 bases from V and 8 bases from J, with 11 bases between. The CDR3 DNA sequence: TGTGCCAGCACCAGGGTGGGAGAAAAACTGTTTTTT. Encoded protein: CASTRVGEKLFF.